This is a list of T cell receptor beta chains from one sample in a study of T cell responses to AZD1222 COVID-19 vaccine. Libraries were prepared by immunoSEQ multiplex PCR; TCRdb keeps only in-frame clonotypes and omits some of them. The repertoire consists of approximately 180,000 clones, with about 90% occurring once and the leading ten covering under 6.5%. Here the sequenced sample was peripheral blood, taken on day 0 of AZD1222 vaccination. These receptors originate from an adult in good health. The CDR3 runs from the conserved cysteine through the conserved F or W. Each record gives: V gene, D gene, clone size, J gene, CDR3 DNA, CDR3 protein. A D gene is named only where the DNA matches it firmly. The size field is filled for only some rows; it gives once, few, many or a size class.

V gene: TRBV7-2
D gene: -
clone size: -
J gene: TRBJ1-5
CDR3 DNA: TGTGCCAGCAGCCCAGGAGTCAATCAGCCCCAGCATTTT
CDR3 protein: CASSPGVNQPQHF

V gene: TRBV5-5
D gene: -
clone size: -
J gene: TRBJ1-2
CDR3 DNA: TGTGCCAGCAGCTTTCCTCCTGGCTACACCTTC
CDR3 protein: CASSFPPGYTF

V gene: TRBV28
D gene: TRBD2
clone size: -
J gene: TRBJ2-7
CDR3 DNA: TGTGCCAGCAGTAGACTAGCGGGGGGGCCCTCTTACTCCTACGAGCAGTACTTC
CDR3 protein: CASSRLAGGPSYSYEQYF

V gene: TRBV5-1
D gene: -
clone size: -
J gene: TRBJ2-2
CDR3 DNA: TGCGCCAGCAGCTTGGGCGACCTTACGAACACCGGGGAGCTGTTTTTT
CDR3 protein: CASSLGDLTNTGELFF

V gene: TRBV6-1
D gene: -
clone size: -
J gene: TRBJ1-5
CDR3 DNA: TGTGCCAGCAGTGAAGCGGGGACGGGAAATCAGCCCCAGCATTTT
CDR3 protein: CASSEAGTGNQPQHF

V gene: TRBV7-2
D gene: -
clone size: once
J gene: TRBJ1-5
CDR3 DNA: TGTGCCAGCAGCTTACAGGGCCAGCTTAATCAGCCCCAGCATTTT
CDR3 protein: CASSLQGQLNQPQHF

V gene: TRBV28
D gene: -
clone size: -
J gene: TRBJ1-1
CDR3 DNA: TGTGCCAGCAGTCGTAACCTGAACACTGAAGCTTTCTTT
CDR3 protein: CASSRNLNTEAFF

V gene: TRBV11-1
D gene: -
clone size: -
J gene: TRBJ2-7
CDR3 DNA: TGTGCCAGCAGCTTATGGGGGGAATACGAGCAGTACTTC
CDR3 protein: CASSLWGEYEQYF

V gene: TRBV28
D gene: TRBD2
clone size: -
J gene: TRBJ2-1
CDR3 DNA: TGTGCCAGCCAAACTAGCGGTTCCTACAATGAGCAGTTCTTC
CDR3 protein: CASQTSGSYNEQFF

V gene: TRBV4-2
D gene: TRBD1
clone size: -
J gene: TRBJ2-3
CDR3 DNA: TGTGCCAGCAGTACAGGGGGCGGAGATACGCAGTATTTT
CDR3 protein: CASSTGGGDTQYF

V gene: TRBV7-8
D gene: TRBD1
clone size: -
J gene: TRBJ1-6
CDR3 DNA: TGTGCCAGCAGCCCCCGGACAGGGGGCACCCTTAATTCACCCCTCCACTTT
CDR3 protein: CASSPRTGGTLNSPLHF

V gene: TRBV6-5
D gene: TRBD2
clone size: -
J gene: TRBJ2-7
CDR3 DNA: TGTGCCAGCAGTTACTCGGGGGGGAAGGGACCCTACGAGCAGTACTTC
CDR3 protein: CASSYSGGKGPYEQYF

V gene: TRBV7-9
D gene: -
clone size: -
J gene: TRBJ1-3
CDR3 DNA: TGTGCCAGCAGCTTAACGGGCGCTAGCTCTGGAAACACCATATATTTT
CDR3 protein: CASSLTGASSGNTIYF

V gene: TRBV6-6
D gene: TRBD2
clone size: -
J gene: TRBJ2-2
CDR3 DNA: TGTGCCAGCAGTTATGGGCTAGCGGGAGCCGGGGAGCTGTTTTTT
CDR3 protein: CASSYGLAGAGELFF

V gene: TRBV9
D gene: -
clone size: -
J gene: TRBJ2-7
CDR3 DNA: TGTGCCAGCAGCGAGGGGATGGGGAGACCCTACGAGCAGTACTTC
CDR3 protein: CASSEGMGRPYEQYF

V gene: TRBV30
D gene: TRBD1
clone size: once
J gene: TRBJ1-5
CDR3 DNA: TGTGCCTATTCGACAGGGGGCGATCAGCCCCAGCATTTT
CDR3 protein: CAYSTGGDQPQHF

V gene: TRBV5-1
D gene: -
clone size: -
J gene: TRBJ1-4
CDR3 DNA: TGCGCCAGCAGAAGCGTTTCGGGCTCACGGGAAAAACTGTTTTTT
CDR3 protein: CASRSVSGSREKLFF

V gene: TRBV6-5
D gene: -
clone size: -
J gene: TRBJ1-4
CDR3 DNA: TGTGCCAGCAAGTGGTATAATGAAAAACTGTTTTTT
CDR3 protein: CASKWYNEKLFF

V gene: TRBV28
D gene: TRBD2
clone size: -
J gene: TRBJ2-3
CDR3 DNA: TGTGCCAGCAGTTTAGGAGGACTAGCGGGAGCCACAGATACGCAGTATTTT
CDR3 protein: CASSLGGLAGATDTQYF

V gene: TRBV4-3
D gene: -
clone size: few
J gene: TRBJ2-5
CDR3 DNA: TGCGCCAGCAGCCAAGGTCACGGACAAGAGACCCAGTACTTC
CDR3 protein: CASSQGHGQETQYF

V gene: TRBV18
D gene: TRBD1
clone size: few
J gene: TRBJ1-2
CDR3 DNA: TGTGCCAGCTCACCGGGACAGGGGGCGAATGGCTACACCTTC
CDR3 protein: CASSPGQGANGYTF

V gene: TRBV28
D gene: -
clone size: -
J gene: TRBJ1-2
CDR3 DNA: TGTGCCAGCAGTTCCCAACCTCCAACAGGCTACACCTTC
CDR3 protein: CASSSQPPTGYTF

V gene: TRBV7-9
D gene: -
clone size: -
J gene: TRBJ1-4
CDR3 DNA: TGTGCCAGCAGCTTAGACAGGGCTCAAGGTGAAAAACTGTTTTTT
CDR3 protein: CASSLDRAQGEKLFF

V gene: TRBV6-5
D gene: -
clone size: -
J gene: TRBJ2-7
CDR3 DNA: TGTGCCAGCAAATCCGGGCAAGTAGGCTACGAGCAGTACTTC
CDR3 protein: CASKSGQVGYEQYF

V gene: TRBV9
D gene: -
clone size: -
J gene: TRBJ2-1
CDR3 DNA: TGTGCCAGCGGGGAGAGCTCCTACAATGAGCAGTTCTTC
CDR3 protein: CASGESSYNEQFF

V gene: TRBV29-1
D gene: -
clone size: -
J gene: TRBJ1-5
CDR3 DNA: TGCAGCGCCCTAAGTCAGGGAGATCAGCCCCAGCATTTT
CDR3 protein: CSALSQGDQPQHF

V gene: TRBV5-5
D gene: -
clone size: -
J gene: TRBJ1-4
CDR3 DNA: TGTGCCAGCAGCGCGGGAAGTGAAAAACTGTTTTTT
CDR3 protein: CASSAGSEKLFF

V gene: TRBV4-1
D gene: TRBD1
clone size: medium-sized
J gene: TRBJ2-7
CDR3 DNA: TGCGCCAGCAGCCCGTCCGGGACAGTATTCCACGAGCAGTACTTC
CDR3 protein: CASSPSGTVFHEQYF

V gene: TRBV6-5
D gene: -
clone size: -
J gene: TRBJ2-3
CDR3 DNA: TGTGCCAGCAGTTACTCGAAGGGGTACACAGATACGCAGTATTTT
CDR3 protein: CASSYSKGYTDTQYF

V gene: TRBV5-6
D gene: TRBD2
clone size: many
J gene: TRBJ2-3
CDR3 DNA: TGTGCCAGCAGCTTGAAACTAGCGGGGCCAGATACGCAGTATTTT
CDR3 protein: CASSLKLAGPDTQYF

V gene: TRBV19
D gene: TRBD1
clone size: -
J gene: TRBJ2-5
CDR3 DNA: TGTGCCAGTAGTGCCCAAACCGGGACAGGGTGGGGGACCCAGTACTTC
CDR3 protein: CASSAQTGTGWGTQYF

V gene: TRBV7-9
D gene: TRBD2
clone size: -
J gene: TRBJ2-7
CDR3 DNA: TGTGCCAGCAGCTTCCCACTAGCGGGAACCTACGAGCAGTACTTC
CDR3 protein: CASSFPLAGTYEQYF

V gene: TRBV19
D gene: -
clone size: -
J gene: TRBJ2-7
CDR3 DNA: TGTGCCAGTAGTGTGGAGGGAGCCTACGAGCAGTACTTC
CDR3 protein: CASSVEGAYEQYF

V gene: TRBV28
D gene: -
clone size: -
J gene: TRBJ1-2
CDR3 DNA: TGTGCCAGCAGTTTACAGGCAGCTACCTATGGCTACACCTTC
CDR3 protein: CASSLQAATYGYTF

V gene: TRBV5-6
D gene: -
clone size: -
J gene: TRBJ1-2
CDR3 DNA: TGTGCCAGCAGCTTGGGGATCTCGGAAGGCTACACCTTC
CDR3 protein: CASSLGISEGYTF

V gene: TRBV5-1
D gene: -
clone size: -
J gene: TRBJ2-5
CDR3 DNA: TGCGCCAGCAGCCAGGGACTCCCAGCCGAGACCCAGTACTTC
CDR3 protein: CASSQGLPAETQYF

V gene: TRBV6-5
D gene: TRBD1
clone size: -
J gene: TRBJ1-6
CDR3 DNA: TGTGCCAGCAGTTTGAGACAGGGAGGACGCTCACCCCTCCACTTT
CDR3 protein: CASSLRQGGRSPLHF

V gene: TRBV7-9
D gene: TRBD1
clone size: -
J gene: TRBJ1-1
CDR3 DNA: TGTGCCAGCAGCTGGGACAGGGTAGAGAAAGCTTTCTTT
CDR3 protein: CASSWDRVEKAFF

V gene: TRBV7-3
D gene: -
clone size: -
J gene: TRBJ1-1
CDR3 DNA: TGTGCCAGCAGCTTATTAATGAACACTGAAGCTTTCTTT
CDR3 protein: CASSLLMNTEAFF

V gene: TRBV5-1
D gene: -
clone size: -
J gene: TRBJ1-1
CDR3 DNA: TGCGCCAGCAGCTTGGCCGAGGGGCTCCTTACTGAAGCTTTCTTT
CDR3 protein: CASSLAEGLLTEAFF

V gene: TRBV7-3
D gene: -
clone size: -
J gene: TRBJ1-5
CDR3 DNA: TGTGCCAGCAGCTTAGATACCTTGGGGCCCCAGCATTTT
CDR3 protein: CASSLDTLGPQHF

V gene: TRBV28
D gene: -
clone size: -
J gene: TRBJ1-3
CDR3 DNA: TGTGCCAGCAGTGATTCTTACTCTGGAAACACCATATATTTT
CDR3 protein: CASSDSYSGNTIYF

V gene: TRBV27
D gene: -
clone size: -
J gene: TRBJ1-4
CDR3 DNA: TGTGCCAGCAGTCCACCTCGGACCCCTGGCCGGGAAAAACTGTTTTTT
CDR3 protein: CASSPPRTPGREKLFF

V gene: TRBV6-2/TRBV6-3
D gene: -
clone size: -
J gene: TRBJ2-2
CDR3 DNA: TGTGCCAGCAGCCGCACTAGGAACACCGGGGAGCTGTTTTTT
CDR3 protein: CASSRTRNTGELFF

V gene: TRBV21-1
D gene: -
clone size: -
J gene: TRBJ1-4
CDR3 DNA: TGTGCCAGCAGCGACAGGCTGCGCGCAACTAATGAAAAACTGTTTTTT
CDR3 protein: CASSDRLRATNEKLFF

V gene: TRBV14
D gene: TRBD2
clone size: -
J gene: TRBJ2-1
CDR3 DNA: TGTGCCAGCAGACATACCGGGACTAGCAGAACCGGTGAGCAGTTCTTC
CDR3 protein: CASRHTGTSRTGEQFF